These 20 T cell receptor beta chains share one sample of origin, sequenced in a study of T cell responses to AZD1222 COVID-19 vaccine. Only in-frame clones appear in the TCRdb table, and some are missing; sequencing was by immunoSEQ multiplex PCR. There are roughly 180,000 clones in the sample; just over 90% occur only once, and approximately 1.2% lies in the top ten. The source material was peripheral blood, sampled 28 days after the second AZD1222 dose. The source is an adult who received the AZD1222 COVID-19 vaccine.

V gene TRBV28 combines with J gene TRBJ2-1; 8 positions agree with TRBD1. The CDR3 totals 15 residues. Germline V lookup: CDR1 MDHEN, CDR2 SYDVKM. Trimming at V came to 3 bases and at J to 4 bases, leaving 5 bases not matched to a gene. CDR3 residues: CASSLDRAIYNEQFF. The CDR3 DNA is TGTGCCAGCAGTTTGGACAGGGCGATATACAATGAGCAGTTCTTC.

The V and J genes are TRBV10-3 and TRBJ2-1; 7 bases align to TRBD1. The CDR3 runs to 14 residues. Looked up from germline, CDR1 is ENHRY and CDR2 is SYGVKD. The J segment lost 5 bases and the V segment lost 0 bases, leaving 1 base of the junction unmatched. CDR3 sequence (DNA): TGTGCCATCAGTGAGTCGACAGGGAACAATGAGCAGTTCTTC. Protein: CAISESTGNNEQFF.

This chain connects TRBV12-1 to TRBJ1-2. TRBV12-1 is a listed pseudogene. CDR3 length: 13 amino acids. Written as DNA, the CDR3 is TGTGCCAGCAGCTTTCCCCCCCGGGGTGGCTACACCTTC. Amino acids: CASSFPPRGGYTF.

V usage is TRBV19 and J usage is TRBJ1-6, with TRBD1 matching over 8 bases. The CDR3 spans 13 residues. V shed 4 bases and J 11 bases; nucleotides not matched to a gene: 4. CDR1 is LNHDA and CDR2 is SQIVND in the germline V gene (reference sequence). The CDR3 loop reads CASSTQGVPPLHF. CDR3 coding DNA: TGTGCCAGTAGTACACAGGGGGTTCCACCCCTCCACTTT.

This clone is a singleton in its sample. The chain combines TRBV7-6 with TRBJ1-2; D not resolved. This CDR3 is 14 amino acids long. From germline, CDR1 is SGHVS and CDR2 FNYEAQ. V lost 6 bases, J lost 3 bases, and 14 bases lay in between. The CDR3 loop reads CASRGDKVDYGYTF. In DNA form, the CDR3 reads TGTGCCAGCAGGGGTGACAAGGTGGACTATGGCTACACCTTC.

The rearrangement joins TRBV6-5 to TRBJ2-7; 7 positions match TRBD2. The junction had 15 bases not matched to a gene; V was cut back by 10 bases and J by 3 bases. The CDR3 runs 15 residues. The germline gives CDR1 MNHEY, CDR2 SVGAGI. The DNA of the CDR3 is TGTGCCACCCAGTTAAGGACGGGAGGTCTCTACGAGCAGTACTTC. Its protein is CATQLRTGGLYEQYF.

The DNA of the CDR3 is TGTGCTAGTGGTTTGGTAGGGTGGACAGGGGAATACAATGAGCAGTTCTTC. Translating gives CASGLVGWTGEYNEQFF. The gene calls are TRBV12-5 and TRBJ2-1; 9 bases are a match to TRBD1. Germline loops: CDR1 LGHNT, CDR2 FRNRAP. With 0 bases clipped from V and 4 bases from J, the junction kept 7 bases outside the gene matches. There are 17 residues in the CDR3.

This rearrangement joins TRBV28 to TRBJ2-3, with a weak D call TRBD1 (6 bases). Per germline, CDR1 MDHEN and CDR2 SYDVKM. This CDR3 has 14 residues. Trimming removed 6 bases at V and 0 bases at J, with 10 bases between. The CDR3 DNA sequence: TGTGCCAGCAGCGAGGACAGTAGCACAGATACGCAGTATTTT. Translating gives CASSEDSSTDTQYF.

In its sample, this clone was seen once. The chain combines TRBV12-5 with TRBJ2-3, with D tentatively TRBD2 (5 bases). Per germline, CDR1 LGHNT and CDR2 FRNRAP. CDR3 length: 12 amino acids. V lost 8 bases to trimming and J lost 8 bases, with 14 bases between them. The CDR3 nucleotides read TGTGCTAGTATGGAGGTAACGGGTACGCAGTATTTT. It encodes CASMEVTGTQYF.

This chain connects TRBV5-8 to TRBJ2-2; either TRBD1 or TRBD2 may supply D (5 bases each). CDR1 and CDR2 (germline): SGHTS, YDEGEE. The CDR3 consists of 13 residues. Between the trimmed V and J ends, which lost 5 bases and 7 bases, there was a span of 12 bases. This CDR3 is CASRLGVSGELFF. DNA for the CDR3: TGTGCCAGCAGGCTGGGGGTTAGCGGGGAGCTGTTTTTT.

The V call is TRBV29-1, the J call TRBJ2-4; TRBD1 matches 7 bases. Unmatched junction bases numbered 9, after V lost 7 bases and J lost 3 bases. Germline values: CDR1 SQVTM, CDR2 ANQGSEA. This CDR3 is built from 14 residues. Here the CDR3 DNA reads TGCAGCGCCAGGGACAGACACGGCAAAAACATTCAGTACTTC. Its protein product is CSARDRHGKNIQYF.

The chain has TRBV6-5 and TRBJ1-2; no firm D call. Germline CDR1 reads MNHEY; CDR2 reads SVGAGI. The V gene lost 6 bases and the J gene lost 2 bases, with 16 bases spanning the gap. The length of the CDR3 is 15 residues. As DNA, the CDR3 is TGTGCCAGCAGCCGAGGAAGTGAGGCGAACTATGGCTACACCTTC. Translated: CASSRGSEANYGYTF.

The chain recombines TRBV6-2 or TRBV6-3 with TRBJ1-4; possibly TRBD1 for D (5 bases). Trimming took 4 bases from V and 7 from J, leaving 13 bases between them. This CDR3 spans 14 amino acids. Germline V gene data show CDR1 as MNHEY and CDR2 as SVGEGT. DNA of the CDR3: TGTGCCAGCAGTTCCCCAGGGAATAGTGAAAAACTGTTTTTT. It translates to CASSSPGNSEKLFF.

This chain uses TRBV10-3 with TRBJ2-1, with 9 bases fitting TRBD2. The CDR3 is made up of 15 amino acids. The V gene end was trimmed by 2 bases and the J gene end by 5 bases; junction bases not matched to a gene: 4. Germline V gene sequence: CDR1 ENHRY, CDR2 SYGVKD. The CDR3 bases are TGTGCCATCAGTGAGCTAGCGGGGACGAACAATGAGCAGTTCTTC. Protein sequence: CAISELAGTNNEQFF.

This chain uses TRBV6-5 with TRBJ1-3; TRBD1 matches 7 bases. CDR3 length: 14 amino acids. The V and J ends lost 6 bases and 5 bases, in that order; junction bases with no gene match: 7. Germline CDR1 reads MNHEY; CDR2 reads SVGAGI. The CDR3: CASRPTGVRNTIYF. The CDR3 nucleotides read TGTGCCAGCAGGCCCACAGGGGTGAGAAACACCATATATTTT.

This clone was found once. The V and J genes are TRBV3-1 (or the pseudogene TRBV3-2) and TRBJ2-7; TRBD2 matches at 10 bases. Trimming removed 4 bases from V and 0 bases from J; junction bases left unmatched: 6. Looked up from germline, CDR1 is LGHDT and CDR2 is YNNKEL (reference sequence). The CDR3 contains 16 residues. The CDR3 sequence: CASSRLAGATSYEQYF. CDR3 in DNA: TGTGCCAGCAGCCGTCTAGCGGGGGCGACCTCCTACGAGCAGTACTTC.

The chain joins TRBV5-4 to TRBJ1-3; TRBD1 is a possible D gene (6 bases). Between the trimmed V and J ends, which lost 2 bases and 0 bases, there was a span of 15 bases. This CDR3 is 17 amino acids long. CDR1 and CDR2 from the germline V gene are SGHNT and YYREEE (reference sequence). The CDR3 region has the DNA TGTGCCAGCAGCTTTCGATCCGGGACAACCTCTGGAAACACCATATATTTT. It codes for CASSFRSGTTSGNTIYF.

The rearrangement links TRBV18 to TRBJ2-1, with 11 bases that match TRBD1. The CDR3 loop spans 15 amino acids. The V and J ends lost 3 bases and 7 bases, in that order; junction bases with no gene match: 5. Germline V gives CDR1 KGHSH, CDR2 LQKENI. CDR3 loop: CASSPGQGGRNEQFF. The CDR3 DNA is TGTGCCAGCTCACCGGGACAGGGGGGAAGAAATGAGCAGTTCTTC.

The CDR3 nucleotides read TGTGCCAGCAGCAGGGGCCGAGGTTTTATGGCAGAGACCCAGTACTTC. It codes for CASSRGRGFMAETQYF. J is TRBJ2-5 and V is TRBV5-5, with D maybe TRBD1 (5 bases). V was clipped by 4 bases and J by 4 bases, with 20 bases between them. Germline V CDR1 and CDR2: SGHKS, YYEKEE (reference sequence). The CDR3 covers 16 residues.

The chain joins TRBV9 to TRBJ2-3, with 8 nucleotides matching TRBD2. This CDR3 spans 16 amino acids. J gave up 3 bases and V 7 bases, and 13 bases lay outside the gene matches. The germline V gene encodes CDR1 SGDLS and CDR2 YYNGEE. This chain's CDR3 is CASRYWAGGATDTQYF. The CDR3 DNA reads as TGTGCCAGCCGCTACTGGGCGGGGGGAGCGACAGATACGCAGTATTTT.